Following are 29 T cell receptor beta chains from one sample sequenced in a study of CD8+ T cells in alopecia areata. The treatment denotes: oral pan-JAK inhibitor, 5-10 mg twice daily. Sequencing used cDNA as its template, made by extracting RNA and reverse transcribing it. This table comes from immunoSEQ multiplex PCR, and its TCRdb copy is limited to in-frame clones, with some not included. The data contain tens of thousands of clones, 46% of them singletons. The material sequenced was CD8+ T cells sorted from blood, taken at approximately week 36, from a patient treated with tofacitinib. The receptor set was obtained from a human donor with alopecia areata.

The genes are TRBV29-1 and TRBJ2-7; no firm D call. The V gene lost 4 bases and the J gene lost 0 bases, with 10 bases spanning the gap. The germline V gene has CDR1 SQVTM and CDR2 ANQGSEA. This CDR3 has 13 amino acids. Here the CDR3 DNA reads TGCAGCGTTGTTGGCACATCCTCCTACGAGCAGTACTTC. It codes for CSVVGTSSYEQYF.

The CDR3 DNA is TGTGCCAGCAGTTTCGGGCAGAACTACGAGCAGTACTTC. It specifies CASSFGQNYEQYF. V and J are TRBV28 and TRBJ2-7; D not resolved. V was cut by 3 bases and J by 3 bases, with 9 bases left in between. Looked up from germline, CDR1 is MDHEN and CDR2 is SYDVKM. The CDR3 sequence is 13 residues long. The variable domain in full, completed from reference TRBV28 and TRBJ2-7, reads DVKVTQSSRYLVKRTGEKVFLECVQDMDHENMFWYRQDPGLGLRLIYFSYDVKMKEKGDIPEGYSVSREKKERFSLILESASTNQTSMYLCASSFGQNYEQYFGPGTRLTVT.

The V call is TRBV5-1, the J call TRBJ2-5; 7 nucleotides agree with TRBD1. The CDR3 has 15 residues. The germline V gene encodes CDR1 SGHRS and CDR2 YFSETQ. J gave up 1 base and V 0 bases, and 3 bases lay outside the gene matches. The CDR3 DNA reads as TGCGCCAGCAGCTTGGTTCCAGGGGGCCAAGAGACCCAGTACTTC. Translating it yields CASSLVPGGQETQYF.

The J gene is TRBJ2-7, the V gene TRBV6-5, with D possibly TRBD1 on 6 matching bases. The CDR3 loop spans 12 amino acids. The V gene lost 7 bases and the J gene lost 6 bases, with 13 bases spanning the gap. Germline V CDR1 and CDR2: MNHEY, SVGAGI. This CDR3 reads CASTTKGGEQYF. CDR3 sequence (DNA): TGTGCCAGCACCACAAAAGGGGGCGAGCAGTACTTC.

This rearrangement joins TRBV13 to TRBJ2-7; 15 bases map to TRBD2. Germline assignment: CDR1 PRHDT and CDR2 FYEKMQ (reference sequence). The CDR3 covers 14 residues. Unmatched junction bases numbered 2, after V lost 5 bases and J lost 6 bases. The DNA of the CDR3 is TGTGCCAGCAGCGGACTAGCGGGAGGGCCCGAGCAGTACTTC. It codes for CASSGLAGGPEQYF.

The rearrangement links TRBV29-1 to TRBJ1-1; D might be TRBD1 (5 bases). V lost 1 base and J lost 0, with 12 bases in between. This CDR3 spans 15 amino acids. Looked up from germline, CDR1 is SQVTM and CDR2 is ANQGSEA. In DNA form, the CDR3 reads TGCAGCGTTGAAGGGCAGGGTTTCGTGAACACTGAAGCTTTCTTT. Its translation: CSVEGQGFVNTEAFF.

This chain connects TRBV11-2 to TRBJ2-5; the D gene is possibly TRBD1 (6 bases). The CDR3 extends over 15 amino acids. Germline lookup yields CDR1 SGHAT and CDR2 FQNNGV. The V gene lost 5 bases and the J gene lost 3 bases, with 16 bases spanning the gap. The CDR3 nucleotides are TGTGCCAGCAGCCCGGAGGACAGCGCAGAAGAGACCCAGTACTTC. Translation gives CASSPEDSAEETQYF.

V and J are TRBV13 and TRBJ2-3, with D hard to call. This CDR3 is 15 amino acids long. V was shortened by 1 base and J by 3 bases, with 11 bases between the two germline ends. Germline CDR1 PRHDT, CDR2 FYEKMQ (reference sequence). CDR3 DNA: TGTGCCAGCAGCTTAGTGGGATTTGGAACAGATACGCAGTATTTT. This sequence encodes CASSLVGFGTDTQYF. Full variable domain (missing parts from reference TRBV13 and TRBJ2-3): AAGVIQSPRHLIKEKRETATLKCYPIPRHDTVYWYQQGPGQDPQFLISFYEKMQSDKGSIPDRFSAQQFSDYHSELNMSSLELGDSALYFCASSLVGFGTDTQYFGPGTRLTVL.

The CDR3 DNA reads as TGTGCCAGCAGCCCCCGAGGACTAGCGGGACCAGATACGCAGTATTTT. Protein product: CASSPRGLAGPDTQYF. The J gene is TRBJ2-3, the V gene TRBV13, with 12 bases fitting TRBD2. The CDR3 extends over 16 amino acids. Germline V gene sequence: CDR1 PRHDT, CDR2 FYEKMQ (reference sequence). V trimming: 5 bases; J trimming: 4 bases; junction bases outside the gene matches: 7.

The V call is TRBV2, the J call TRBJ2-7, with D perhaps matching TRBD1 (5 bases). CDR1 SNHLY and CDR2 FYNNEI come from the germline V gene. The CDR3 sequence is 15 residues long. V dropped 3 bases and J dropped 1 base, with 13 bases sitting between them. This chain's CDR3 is CASSDEGVESYEQYF. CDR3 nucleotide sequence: TGTGCCAGCAGTGACGAAGGGGTGGAGTCCTACGAGCAGTACTTC.

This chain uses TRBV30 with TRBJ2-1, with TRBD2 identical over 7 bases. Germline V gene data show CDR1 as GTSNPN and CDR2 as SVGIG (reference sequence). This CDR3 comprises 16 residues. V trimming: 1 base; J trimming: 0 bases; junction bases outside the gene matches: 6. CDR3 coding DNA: TGTGCCTGGAGTGCTACGGGGGGAGCCTCCTACAATGAGCAGTTCTTC. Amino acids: CAWSATGGASYNEQFF.

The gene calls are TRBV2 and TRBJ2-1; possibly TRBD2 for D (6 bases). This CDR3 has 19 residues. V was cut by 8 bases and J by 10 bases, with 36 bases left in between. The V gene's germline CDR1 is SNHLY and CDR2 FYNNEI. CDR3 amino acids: CASGANPDGGLGLAGEQFF. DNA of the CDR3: TGTGCCAGCGGCGCTAATCCGGACGGGGGACTTGGCCTGGCGGGGGAGCAGTTCTTC.

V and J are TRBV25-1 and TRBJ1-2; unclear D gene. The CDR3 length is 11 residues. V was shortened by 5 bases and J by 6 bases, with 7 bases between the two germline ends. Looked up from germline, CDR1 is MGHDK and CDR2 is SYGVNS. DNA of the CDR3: TGTGCCAGCAGTTCGGCCGATGGCTACACCTTC. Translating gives CASSSADGYTF.

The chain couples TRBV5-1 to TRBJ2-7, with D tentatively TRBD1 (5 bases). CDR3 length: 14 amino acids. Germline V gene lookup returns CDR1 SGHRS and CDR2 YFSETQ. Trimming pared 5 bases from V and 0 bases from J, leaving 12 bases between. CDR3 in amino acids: CASRDKDSSYEQYF. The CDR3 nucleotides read TGCGCCAGCAGGGATAAAGACAGCTCCTACGAGCAGTACTTC.

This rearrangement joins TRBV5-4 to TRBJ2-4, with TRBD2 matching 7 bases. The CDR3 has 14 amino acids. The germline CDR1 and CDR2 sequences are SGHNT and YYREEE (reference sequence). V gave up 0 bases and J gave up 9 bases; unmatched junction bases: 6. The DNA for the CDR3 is TGTGCCAGCAGCTTGGAAAGCGGGGAGGGCATTCAGTACTTC. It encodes CASSLESGEGIQYF. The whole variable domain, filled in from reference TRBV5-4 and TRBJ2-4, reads ETGVTQSPTHLIKTRGQQVTLRCSSQSGHNTVSWYQQALGQGPQFIFQYYREEENGRGNFPPRFSGLQFPNYSSELNVNALELDDSALYLCASSLESGEGIQYFGAGTRLSVL.

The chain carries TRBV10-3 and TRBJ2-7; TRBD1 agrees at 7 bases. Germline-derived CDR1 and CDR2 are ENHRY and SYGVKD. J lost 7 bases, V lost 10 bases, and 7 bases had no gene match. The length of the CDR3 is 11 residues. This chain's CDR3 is CATRTGHEQYF. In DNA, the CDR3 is TGTGCCACGAGGACAGGTCATGAGCAGTACTTC.

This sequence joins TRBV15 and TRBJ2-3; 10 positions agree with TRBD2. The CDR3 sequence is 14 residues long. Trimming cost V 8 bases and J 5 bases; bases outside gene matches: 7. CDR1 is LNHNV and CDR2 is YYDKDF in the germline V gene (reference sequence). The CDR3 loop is CATYSGRRIDTQYF. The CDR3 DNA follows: TGTGCCACCTATAGCGGGAGGAGAATAGATACGCAGTATTTT.

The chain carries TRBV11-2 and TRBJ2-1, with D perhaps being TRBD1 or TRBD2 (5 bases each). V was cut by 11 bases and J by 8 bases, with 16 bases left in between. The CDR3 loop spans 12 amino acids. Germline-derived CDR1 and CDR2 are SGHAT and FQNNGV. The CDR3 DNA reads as TGTGCCGGGGGAGCTAGGAGCGATGAGCAGTTCTTC. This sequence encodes CAGGARSDEQFF.

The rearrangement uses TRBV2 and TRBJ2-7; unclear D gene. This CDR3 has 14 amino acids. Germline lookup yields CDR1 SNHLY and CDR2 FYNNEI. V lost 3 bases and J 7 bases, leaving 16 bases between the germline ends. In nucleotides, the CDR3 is TGTGCCAGCAGTGATCAGCGACCTTCACTTGAGCAGTACTTC. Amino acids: CASSDQRPSLEQYF.

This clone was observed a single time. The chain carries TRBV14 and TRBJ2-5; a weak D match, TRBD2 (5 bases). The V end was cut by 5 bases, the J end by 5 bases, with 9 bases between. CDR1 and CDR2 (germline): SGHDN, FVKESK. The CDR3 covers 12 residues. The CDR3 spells CASSAPGETQYF. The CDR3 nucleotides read TGTGCCAGCAGCGCCCCGGGGGAGACCCAGTACTTC.

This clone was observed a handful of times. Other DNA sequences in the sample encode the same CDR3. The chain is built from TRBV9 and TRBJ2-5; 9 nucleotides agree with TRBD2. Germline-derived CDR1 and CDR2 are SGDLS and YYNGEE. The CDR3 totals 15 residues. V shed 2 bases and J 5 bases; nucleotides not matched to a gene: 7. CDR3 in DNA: TGTGCCAGCAGCGTCGGTAGCGGGAGCGGTGAGACCCAGTACTTC. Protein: CASSVGSGSGETQYF.

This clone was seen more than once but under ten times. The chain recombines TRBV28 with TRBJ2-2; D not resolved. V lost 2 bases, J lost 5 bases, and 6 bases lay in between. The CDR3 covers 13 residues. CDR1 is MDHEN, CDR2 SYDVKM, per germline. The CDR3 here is CASSLRWTGELFF. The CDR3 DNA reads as TGTGCCAGCAGTTTAAGGTGGACCGGGGAGCTGTTTTTT.

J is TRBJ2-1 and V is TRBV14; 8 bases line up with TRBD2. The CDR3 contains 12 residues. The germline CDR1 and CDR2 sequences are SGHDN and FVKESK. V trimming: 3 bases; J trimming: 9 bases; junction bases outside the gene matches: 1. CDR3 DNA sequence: TGTGCCAGCAGCCACACTAGCGGTGAGCAGTTCTTC. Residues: CASSHTSGEQFF.

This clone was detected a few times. The CDR3 region is CASSQLRGANYGYTF. In nucleotides, the CDR3 is TGCGCCAGCAGCCAACTTCGGGGGGCGAACTATGGCTACACCTTC. J is TRBJ1-2 and V is TRBV4-1; perhaps TRBD1 as D (6 bases). CDR1 is MGHRA, CDR2 YSYEKL, per germline. The CDR3 contains 15 residues. The V end lost 2 bases, the J end lost 2 bases, and 12 bases lay between the germline ends.

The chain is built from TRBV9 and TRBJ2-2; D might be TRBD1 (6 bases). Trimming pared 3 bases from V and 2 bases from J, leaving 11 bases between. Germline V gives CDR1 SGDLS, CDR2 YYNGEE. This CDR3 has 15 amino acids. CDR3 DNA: TGTGCCAGCAGCGCTGACAGGCGTAACACCGGGGAGCTGTTTTTT. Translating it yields CASSADRRNTGELFF. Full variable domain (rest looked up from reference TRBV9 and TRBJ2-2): DSGVTQTPKHLITATGQRVTLRCSPRSGDLSVYWYQQSLDQGLQFLIQYYNGEERAKGNILERFSAQQFPDLHSELNLSSLELGDSALYFCASSADRRNTGELFFGEGSRLTVL.

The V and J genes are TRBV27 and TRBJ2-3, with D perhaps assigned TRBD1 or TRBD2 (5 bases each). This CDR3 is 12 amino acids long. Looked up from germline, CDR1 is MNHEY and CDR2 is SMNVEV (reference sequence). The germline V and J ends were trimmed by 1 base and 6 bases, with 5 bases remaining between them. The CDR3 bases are TGTGCCAGCAGTTTATGGGGGGATACGCAGTATTTT. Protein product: CASSLWGDTQYF.

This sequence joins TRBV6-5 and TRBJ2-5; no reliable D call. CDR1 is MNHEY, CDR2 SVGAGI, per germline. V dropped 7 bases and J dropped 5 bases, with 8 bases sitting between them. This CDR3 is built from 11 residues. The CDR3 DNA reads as TGTGCCAGCACCGAGAGCGAGACCCAGTACTTC. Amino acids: CASTESETQYF.

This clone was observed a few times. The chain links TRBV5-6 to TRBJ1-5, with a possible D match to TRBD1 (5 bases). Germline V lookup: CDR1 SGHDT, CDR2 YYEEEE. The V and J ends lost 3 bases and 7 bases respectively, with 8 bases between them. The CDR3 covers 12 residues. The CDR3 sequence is CASSSGLQPQHF. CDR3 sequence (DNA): TGTGCCAGCAGCTCGGGGCTGCAGCCCCAGCATTTT.

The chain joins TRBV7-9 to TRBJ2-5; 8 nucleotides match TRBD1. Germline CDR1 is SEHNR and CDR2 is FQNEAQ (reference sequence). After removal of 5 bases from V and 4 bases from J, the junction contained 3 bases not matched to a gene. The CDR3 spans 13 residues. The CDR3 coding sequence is TGTGCCAGCAGCACGGACAGGGTAGAGACCCAGTACTTC. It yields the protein CASSTDRVETQYF.